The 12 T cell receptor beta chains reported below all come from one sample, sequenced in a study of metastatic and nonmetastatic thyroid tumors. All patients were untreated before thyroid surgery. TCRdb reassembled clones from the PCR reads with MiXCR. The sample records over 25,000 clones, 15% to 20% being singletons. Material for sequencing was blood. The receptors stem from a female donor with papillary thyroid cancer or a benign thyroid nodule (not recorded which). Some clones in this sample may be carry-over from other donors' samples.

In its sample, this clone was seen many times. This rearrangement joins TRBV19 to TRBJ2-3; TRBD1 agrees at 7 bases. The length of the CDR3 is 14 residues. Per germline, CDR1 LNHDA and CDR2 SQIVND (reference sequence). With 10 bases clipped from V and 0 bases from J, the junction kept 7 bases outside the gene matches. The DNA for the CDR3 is TGTGCCACGGGACAGCCTATTAGCACAGATACGCAGTATTTT. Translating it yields CATGQPISTDTQYF. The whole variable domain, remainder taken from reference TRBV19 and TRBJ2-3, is DGGITQSPKYLFRKEGQNVTLSCEQNLNHDAMYWYRQDPGQGLRLIYYSQIVNDFQKGDIAEGYSVSREKKESFPLTVTSAQKNPTAFYLCATGQPISTDTQYFGPGTRLTVL.

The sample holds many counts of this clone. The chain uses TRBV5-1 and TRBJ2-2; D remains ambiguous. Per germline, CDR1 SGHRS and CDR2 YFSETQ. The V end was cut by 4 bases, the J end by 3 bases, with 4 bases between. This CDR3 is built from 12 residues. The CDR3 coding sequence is TGCGCCAGCAGCCTGGACACCGGGGAGCTGTTTTTT. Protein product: CASSLDTGELFF.

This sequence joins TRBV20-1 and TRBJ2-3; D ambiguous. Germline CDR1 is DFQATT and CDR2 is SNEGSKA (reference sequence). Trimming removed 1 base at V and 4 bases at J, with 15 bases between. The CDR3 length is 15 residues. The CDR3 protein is CSARARHNAADTQYF. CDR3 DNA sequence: TGCAGTGCTAGAGCCAGACATAACGCGGCAGATACGCAGTATTTT.

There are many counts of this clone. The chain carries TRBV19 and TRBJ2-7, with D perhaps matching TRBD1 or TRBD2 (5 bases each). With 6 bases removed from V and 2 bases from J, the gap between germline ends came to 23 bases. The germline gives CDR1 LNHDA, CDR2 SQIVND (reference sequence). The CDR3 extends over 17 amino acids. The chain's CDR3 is CASSPDGGGSSAYEQYF. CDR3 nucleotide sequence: TGTGCCAGTAGCCCGGATGGGGGTGGATCATCTGCCTACGAGCAGTACTTC.

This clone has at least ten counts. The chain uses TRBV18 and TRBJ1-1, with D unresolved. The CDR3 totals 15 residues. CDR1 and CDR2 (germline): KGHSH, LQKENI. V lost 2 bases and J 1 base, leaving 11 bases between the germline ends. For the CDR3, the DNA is TGTGCCAGCTCACCATCGTATTCCGGGAACACTGAAGCTTTCTTT. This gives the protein CASSPSYSGNTEAFF. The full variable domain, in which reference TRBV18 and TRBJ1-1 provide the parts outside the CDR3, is NAGVMQNPRHLVRRRGQEARLRCSPMKGHSHVYWYRQLPEEGLKFMVYLQKENIIDESGMPKERFSAEFPKEGPSILRIQQVVRGDSAAYFCASSPSYSGNTEAFFGQGTRLTVV.

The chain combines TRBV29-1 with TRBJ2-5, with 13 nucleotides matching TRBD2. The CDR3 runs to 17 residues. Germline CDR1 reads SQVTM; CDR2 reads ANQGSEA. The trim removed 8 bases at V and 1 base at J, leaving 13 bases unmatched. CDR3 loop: CSSGGTSGKGFQETQYF. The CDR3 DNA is TGCAGCTCCGGGGGGACTAGCGGGAAGGGGTTCCAAGAGACCCAGTACTTC.

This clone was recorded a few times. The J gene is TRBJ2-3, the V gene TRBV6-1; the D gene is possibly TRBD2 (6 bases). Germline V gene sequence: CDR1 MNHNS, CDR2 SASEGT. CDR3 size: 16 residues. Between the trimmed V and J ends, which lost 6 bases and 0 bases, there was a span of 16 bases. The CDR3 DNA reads TGTGCCAGCAGGGACGAGGTTGGGGGGAGCACAGATACGCAGTATTTT. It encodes CASRDEVGGSTDTQYF.

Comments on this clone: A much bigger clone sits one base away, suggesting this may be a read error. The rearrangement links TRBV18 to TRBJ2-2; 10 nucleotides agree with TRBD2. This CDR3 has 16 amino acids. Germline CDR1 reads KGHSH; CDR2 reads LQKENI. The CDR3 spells CASPGTSAMNTGGLFF. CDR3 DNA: TGTGCCAGTCCCGGGACTAGCGCGATGAACACCGGGGGGCTGTTTTTT.

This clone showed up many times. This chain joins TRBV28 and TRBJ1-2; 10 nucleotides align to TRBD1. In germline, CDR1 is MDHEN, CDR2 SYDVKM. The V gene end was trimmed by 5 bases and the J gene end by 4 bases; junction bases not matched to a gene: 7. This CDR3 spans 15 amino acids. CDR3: CASSTAGTGAYGYTF. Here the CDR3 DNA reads TGTGCCAGCAGTACGGCCGGGACAGGGGCCTATGGCTACACCTTC.

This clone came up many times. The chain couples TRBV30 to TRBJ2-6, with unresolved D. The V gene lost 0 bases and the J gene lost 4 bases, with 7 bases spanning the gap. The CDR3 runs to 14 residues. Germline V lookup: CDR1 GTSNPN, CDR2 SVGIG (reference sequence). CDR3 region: CAWSVLGGANVLTF. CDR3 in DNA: TGTGCCTGGAGTGTACTGGGGGGGGCCAACGTCCTGACTTTC. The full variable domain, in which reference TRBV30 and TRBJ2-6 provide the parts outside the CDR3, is SQTIHQWPATLVQPVGSPLSLECTVEGTSNPNLYWYRQAAGRGLQLLFYSVGIGQISSEVPQNLSASRPQDRQFILSSKKLLLSDSGFYLCAWSVLGGANVLTFGAGSRLTVL.

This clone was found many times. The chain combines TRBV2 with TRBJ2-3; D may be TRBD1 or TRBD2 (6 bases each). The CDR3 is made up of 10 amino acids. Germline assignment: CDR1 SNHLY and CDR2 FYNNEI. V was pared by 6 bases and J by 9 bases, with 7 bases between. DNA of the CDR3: TGTGCCAGCAGGGGGGGCACGCAGTATTTT. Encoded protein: CASRGGTQYF.

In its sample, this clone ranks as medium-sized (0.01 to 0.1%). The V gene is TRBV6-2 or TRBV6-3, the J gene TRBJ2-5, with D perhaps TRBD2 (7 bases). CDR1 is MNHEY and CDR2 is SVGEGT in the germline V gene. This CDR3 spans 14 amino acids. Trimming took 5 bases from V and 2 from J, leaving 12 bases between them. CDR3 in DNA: TGTGCCAGCAGTAGGGGGGGGAGTCAAGAGACCCAGTACTTC. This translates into CASSRGGSQETQYF.